The next 31 T cell receptor beta chains were all read from a single sample in a study of blood T cell repertoires in COVID-19. The repertoire was sequenced with immunoSEQ multiplex PCR; TCRdb's copy has only in-frame clones and lacks some. The sample yields some 220,000 clones, approximately 83% seen once. The sequenced material came from peripheral blood. The receptors originated from an older woman with acute or convalescent COVID-19.

This clone was detected only a few times. The V and J genes are TRBV5-4 and TRBJ1-2, with D tentatively TRBD1 (5 bases). Germline CDR1 is SGHNT and CDR2 is YYREEE (reference sequence). Deletions cut 0 bases from V and 1 base from J, with 22 bases between. This CDR3 region has 19 residues. Here the CDR3 DNA reads TGTGCCAGCAGCTTGGCCTGGCCGGGGGTGAGGGGAAATAACTATGGCTACACCTTC. It is translated as CASSLAWPGVRGNNYGYTF.

The chain employs TRBV10-1 and TRBJ2-1; 12 bases match TRBD1. The CDR3 has 14 residues. V lost 8 bases to trimming and J lost 8 bases; unmatched junction nucleotides: 7. Looked up from germline, CDR1 is WNHNN and CDR2 is SYGVQD (reference sequence). The chain's CDR3 is CASPRDRGLYEQFF. The CDR3 DNA reads TGCGCCAGCCCCCGGGACAGGGGGCTTTATGAGCAGTTCTTC.

This clone was found a few times. The chain carries TRBV18 and TRBJ1-5, with 7 bases that match TRBD1. V was pared by 3 bases and J by 7 bases, with 9 bases of the junction left unmatched. In germline, CDR1 is KGHSH, CDR2 LQKENI. This CDR3 is built from 15 residues. CDR3: CASSPKEGGEQPQHF. For the CDR3, the DNA is TGTGCCAGCTCACCCAAAGAAGGGGGCGAACAGCCCCAGCATTTT. The full variable domain, completed using reference TRBV18 and TRBJ1-5, is NAGVMQNPRHLVRRRGQEARLRCSPMKGHSHVYWYRQLPEEGLKFMVYLQKENIIDESGMPKERFSAEFPKEGPSILRIQQVVRGDSAAYFCASSPKEGGEQPQHFGDGTRLSIL.

V gene TRBV4-1 combines with J gene TRBJ1-2; perhaps TRBD1 as D (5 bases). V lost 1 base and J lost 5, with 23 bases in between. In germline, CDR1 is MGHRA, CDR2 YSYEKL. The CDR3 has 18 amino acids. The CDR3 DNA is TGCGCCAGCAGCCAAGGCGACCGCTCGGCGGGACCGACTTATGGCTACACCTTC. The encoded protein is CASSQGDRSAGPTYGYTF.

The chain combines TRBV11-2 with TRBJ2-7; 7 bases are shared with TRBD2. V lost 0 bases and J lost 0; bases outside the gene matches: 11. CDR1 is SGHAT, CDR2 FQNNGV, per germline. The CDR3 sequence is 18 residues long. The CDR3: CASSLEVGVGGSSYEQYF. The DNA of the CDR3 is TGTGCCAGCAGCTTAGAAGTCGGGGTCGGGGGGAGCTCCTACGAGCAGTACTTC.

This rearrangement joins TRBV7-8 to TRBJ1-2; D ambiguous. V was pared by 0 bases and J by 1 base, with 6 bases between. The CDR3 sequence is 14 residues long. Germline lookup yields CDR1 SGHVS and CDR2 FQNEAQ. CDR3 sequence reads: CASSLASDNYGYTF. The DNA for the CDR3 is TGTGCCAGCAGCTTAGCATCAGATAACTATGGCTACACCTTC.

This chain uses TRBV7-2 with TRBJ1-2, with unresolved D. Germline V gives CDR1 SGHTA, CDR2 FQGNSA. This CDR3 has 16 amino acids. V lost 2 bases to trimming and J lost 1 base, with 14 bases between them. DNA of the CDR3: TGTGCCAGCAGCTTAACCTCAGCGGGTCGTAACTATGGCTACACCTTC. Protein product: CASSLTSAGRNYGYTF.

The V and J genes are TRBV6-5 and TRBJ1-1; weak D call: TRBD1 (6 bases). The CDR3 covers 15 residues. Germline loops: CDR1 MNHEY, CDR2 SVGAGI. Trimming stripped 5 bases from V and 1 base from J, with 14 bases between. CDR3 sequence reads: CASSKTGTPNTEAFF. In DNA form, the CDR3 reads TGTGCCAGCAGTAAAACCGGGACACCGAACACTGAAGCTTTCTTT.

The V gene is TRBV6-2 or TRBV6-3, the J gene TRBJ2-2, with D uncertain. The ends were cut back, 0 bases at V and 7 bases at J, with 18 bases in the middle. Germline values: CDR1 MNHEY, CDR2 SVGEGT. The CDR3 contains 17 residues. The DNA of the CDR3 is TGTGCCAGCAGTTACTCGAATGACATTCCAGTTCACGGGGAGCTGTTTTTT. Its protein is CASSYSNDIPVHGELFF.

This clone turned up a few times. The chain recombines TRBV28 with TRBJ2-7, with TRBD2 identical over 7 bases. Germline CDR1 is MDHEN and CDR2 is SYDVKM. The CDR3 length is 14 residues. Trimming removed 7 bases from V and 0 bases from J; junction bases left unmatched: 6. CDR3 loop: CASNPGGVSYEQYF. In nucleotides, the CDR3 is TGTGCCAGCAACCCTGGGGGGGTCTCCTACGAGCAGTACTTC.

The CDR3 DNA follows: TGCGCCAGCAGCTTAACCGGGACAGGTTCCTACGAGCAGTACTTC. Translating gives CASSLTGTGSYEQYF. The chain uses TRBV5-1 and TRBJ2-7; 8 bases agree with TRBD1. V shed 2 bases and J 1 base; nucleotides not matched to a gene: 5. Germline loops: CDR1 SGHRS, CDR2 YFSETQ. The CDR3 is made up of 15 amino acids.

The chain combines TRBV7-9 with TRBJ2-7; 11 bases map to TRBD2. This CDR3 region has 14 residues. V trimming: 6 bases; J trimming: 3 bases; junction bases outside the gene matches: 4. Germline V gene lookup returns CDR1 SEHNR and CDR2 FQNEAQ (reference sequence). CDR3 DNA: TGTGCCAGCAGACCTGGGACTAGCGGCTACGAGCAGTACTTC. It encodes CASRPGTSGYEQYF.

This chain joins TRBV6-2 or TRBV6-3 and TRBJ2-7, with TRBD1 as a possible D gene (6 bases). The germline CDR1 and CDR2 sequences are MNHEY and SVGEGT. V lost 2 bases, J lost 6 bases, and 11 bases lay in between. CDR3 length: 13 amino acids. The CDR3 loop is CASSYTGTSEQYF. DNA of the CDR3: TGTGCCAGCAGTTACACAGGGACATCCGAGCAGTACTTC.

This chain uses TRBV9 with TRBJ2-7, with D perhaps TRBD2 (5 bases). CDR3 length: 13 amino acids. V was clipped by 0 bases and J by 6 bases, with 10 bases between them. The V gene's germline CDR1 is SGDLS and CDR2 YYNGEE. The CDR3 loop reads CASSVGAEGEQYF. In DNA form, the CDR3 reads TGTGCCAGCAGCGTAGGGGCCGAGGGCGAGCAGTACTTC.

The CDR3 spells CASSFLIGGGGETQYF. CDR3 DNA sequence: TGTGCCAGCAGCTTCCTAATAGGGGGCGGAGGAGAGACCCAGTACTTC. The chain links TRBV7-9 to TRBJ2-5, with 7 bases lining up with TRBD1. Trimming at V came to 3 bases and at J to 4 bases, leaving 11 bases not matched to a gene. The CDR3 has 16 amino acids. Germline V gives CDR1 SEHNR, CDR2 FQNEAQ (reference sequence).

This chain links TRBV18 with TRBJ2-7; TRBD1 might be the D (6 bases). Trimming removed 3 bases at V and 0 bases at J, with 12 bases between. This CDR3 has 15 amino acids. In germline, CDR1 is KGHSH, CDR2 LQKENI. CDR3 in amino acids: CASSPGALGSYEQYF. In DNA, the CDR3 is TGTGCCAGCTCACCGGGGGCCTTAGGCTCCTACGAGCAGTACTTC. The full variable domain, rest sourced from reference TRBV18 and TRBJ2-7, is NAGVMQNPRHLVRRRGQEARLRCSPMKGHSHVYWYRQLPEEGLKFMVYLQKENIIDESGMPKERFSAEFPKEGPSILRIQQVVRGDSAAYFCASSPGALGSYEQYFGPGTRLTVT.

CDR3: CATFDVRGVLDNEQFF. CDR3 coding DNA: TGTGCCACCTTCGACGTCAGGGGCGTGTTGGACAATGAGCAGTTCTTC. The genes are TRBV7-9 and TRBJ2-1; possibly TRBD1 for D (6 bases). The CDR3 sequence is 16 residues long. Trimming removed 10 bases at V and 5 bases at J, with 24 bases between. The germline V gene has CDR1 SEHNR and CDR2 FQNEAQ (reference sequence).

The chain couples TRBV6-5 to TRBJ1-4; possibly TRBD1 for D (6 bases). V lost 5 bases and J 7 bases, leaving 17 bases between the germline ends. The CDR3 consists of 15 residues. Per germline, CDR1 MNHEY and CDR2 SVGAGI. CDR3 region: CASSIITGNGEKLFF. The CDR3 DNA sequence: TGTGCCAGCAGTATCATAACAGGGAATGGTGAAAAACTGTTTTTT.

About this clone itself: An end of the junction does not agree with germline; a read error may underlie this. The chain carries TRBV9 and TRBJ1-3, with D hard to call. The CDR3 runs 15 residues. CDR1 is SGDLS and CDR2 is YYNGEE in the germline V gene. The CDR3 spells CAGSAVGRGGNTIYF. CDR3 sequence (DNA): TGTGCCGGCAGCGCCGTCGGTCGAGGCGGAAACACCATATATTTT. Full variable domain (remainder filled in from reference TRBV9 and TRBJ1-3): DSGVTQTPKHLITATGQRVTLRCSPRSGDLSVYWYQQSLDQGLQFLIQYYNGEERAKGNILERFSAQQFPDLHSELNLSSLELGDSALYFCAGSAVGRGGNTIYFGEGSWLTVV.

V and J are TRBV30 and TRBJ1-4; 9 nucleotides line up with TRBD1. Trimming took 6 bases from V and 9 from J; bases not matched to a gene: 8. This CDR3 contains 13 residues. Per germline, CDR1 GTSNPN and CDR2 SVGIG (reference sequence). The chain's CDR3 is CACTGGEVKKLFF. CDR3 DNA: TGTGCCTGCACAGGGGGCGAGGTGAAAAAACTGTTTTTT.

This rearrangement joins TRBV6-5 to TRBJ1-1; 7 positions match TRBD1. CDR1 is MNHEY and CDR2 is SVGAGI in the germline V gene. The CDR3 has 14 amino acids. V was pared by 6 bases and J by 2 bases, with 6 bases of the junction left unmatched. The CDR3 sequence is CASRRAGGNTEAFF. CDR3 in DNA: TGTGCCAGCAGGCGGGCAGGGGGTAACACTGAAGCTTTCTTT.

The rearrangement joins TRBV5-6 to TRBJ1-2; D may be TRBD1 (6 bases). Trimming removed 0 bases from V and 5 bases from J, with 11 bases in between. This CDR3 contains 14 residues. From germline, CDR1 is SGHDT and CDR2 YYEEEE. This CDR3 reads CASSLGTDNYGYTF. The CDR3 DNA follows: TGTGCCAGCAGCTTGGGGACAGATAATTATGGCTACACCTTC.

The J gene is TRBJ2-1, the V gene TRBV18, with 9 bases aligning to TRBD1. The CDR3 is 18 residues long. Germline V gene data show CDR1 as KGHSH and CDR2 as LQKENI. The V and J ends lost 1 base and 3 bases, in that order; junction bases with no gene match: 10. The CDR3 nucleotides read TGTGCCAGCTCACCACGGGGACAGGGATTCGGTATCTACAATGAGCAGTTCTTC. Translated: CASSPRGQGFGIYNEQFF. The variable domain in full, with the rest retrieved from reference TRBV18 and TRBJ2-1, is NAGVMQNPRHLVRRRGQEARLRCSPMKGHSHVYWYRQLPEEGLKFMVYLQKENIIDESGMPKERFSAEFPKEGPSILRIQQVVRGDSAAYFCASSPRGQGFGIYNEQFFGPGTRLTVL.

As to this clone: Germline is not matched at one junction end, which may reflect a read error. The rearrangement joins TRBV25-1 to TRBJ1-4; 7 bases fit TRBD1. The germline gives CDR1 MGHDK, CDR2 SYGVNS. This CDR3 is 14 amino acids long. The CDR3 spells CASSETGPNQKLFF. CDR3 coding DNA: TGTGCCAGCAGTGAGACAGGGCCTAATCAAAAACTGTTTTTT. The full variable domain, its missing parts supplied by reference TRBV25-1 and TRBJ1-4, is EADIYQTPRYLVIGTGKKITLECSQTMGHDKMYWYQQDPGMELHLIHYSYGVNSTEKGDLSSESTVSRIRTEHFPLTLESARPSHTSQYLCASSETGPNQKLFFGSGTQLSVL.

CDR3 nucleotides: TGTGCCAGCAGCCGAGAACTAGCGGGGAATTACAATGAGCAGTTCTTC. It translates to CASSRELAGNYNEQFF. V is TRBV4-2 and J is TRBJ2-1; TRBD2 matches 10 bases. CDR3 length: 16 amino acids. Unmatched junction bases numbered 7, after V lost 4 bases and J lost 4 bases. The V gene's germline CDR1 is LGHNA and CDR2 YNFKEQ.

Here the CDR3 DNA reads TGTGCCAGCAGTTTTAACAGGGGTGTTGGAAAACTGTTTTTT. Its translation is CASSFNRGVGKLFF. The V and J genes are TRBV28 and TRBJ1-4, with 7 positions matching TRBD1. V shed 3 bases, J shed 10 bases, and the junction held 8 bases outside the gene matches. This CDR3 is built from 14 residues. Germline V lookup: CDR1 MDHEN, CDR2 SYDVKM.

V is TRBV7-2 and J is TRBJ2-5; 7 positions match TRBD1. The ends lost 5 bases at V and 4 bases at J; junction bases unmatched: 4. From germline, CDR1 is SGHTA and CDR2 FQGNSA. CDR3 size: 13 residues. CDR3 amino acids: CASSLRQGETQYF. The CDR3, as DNA: TGTGCCAGCAGCCTCAGACAGGGAGAGACCCAGTACTTC. Together with reference TRBV7-2 and TRBJ2-5, the CDR3 gives the full variable domain: GAGVSQSPSNKVTEKGKDVELRCDPISGHTALYWYRQSLGQGLEFLIYFQGNSAPDKSGLPSDRFSAERTGGSVSTLTIQRTQQEDSAVYLCASSLRQGETQYFGPGTRLLVL.

The chain is built from TRBV12-3 or TRBV12-4 and TRBJ1-1; D not resolved. The CDR3 sequence is 13 residues long. V was pared by 3 bases and J by 8 bases, with 13 bases between. CDR3: CASSFLDSTEAFF. The CDR3 DNA reads TGTGCCAGCAGTTTCTTGGACTCCACGGAAGCTTTCTTT.

V gene TRBV5-3 combines with J gene TRBJ1-1; D may be TRBD1 (6 bases). TRBV5-3 is an ORF, with its function uncertain. The CDR3 runs to 15 residues. The ends were cut back, 7 bases at V and 4 bases at J, with 20 bases in the middle. The chain's CDR3 is CARFHRALWGTEAFF. CDR3 nucleotide sequence: TGTGCCAGATTTCACAGGGCGCTATGGGGCACTGAAGCTTTCTTT.

The rearrangement links TRBV6-6 to TRBJ1-2; D gene uncertain. Per germline, CDR1 MNHNY and CDR2 SVGAGI (reference sequence). V dropped 2 bases and J dropped 7 bases, with 11 bases sitting between them. This CDR3 is 13 amino acids long. The CDR3 bases are TGTGCCAGCAGTTACAACCAAGAGGGTGGCTACACCTTC. This encodes CASSYNQEGGYTF.

The chain uses TRBV2 and TRBJ1-2; possible D gene TRBD1, 6 bases. Trimming stripped 5 bases from V and 4 bases from J, with 11 bases between. The CDR3 is made up of 13 amino acids. CDR1 and CDR2 from the germline V gene are SNHLY and FYNNEI. The CDR3: CASSRDTGYGYTF. As DNA, the CDR3 is TGTGCCAGCAGTCGGGACACTGGCTATGGCTACACCTTC. The full variable domain, in which reference TRBV2 and TRBJ1-2 provide the parts outside the CDR3, is EPEVTQTPSHQVTQMGQEVILRCVPISNHLYFYWYRQILGQKVEFLVSFYNNEISEKSEIFDDQFSVERPDGSNFTLKIRSTKLEDSAMYFCASSRDTGYGYTFGSGTRLTVV.